The 10 T cell receptor beta chains presented below share a single source sample, sequenced in a study of cytomegalovirus exposure and HLA in healthy donors. The protocol was immunoSEQ multiplex PCR, while the TCRdb copy is restricted to in-frame clones and leaves out a portion. Here the sample spans fewer than 200,000 clones, around nine tenths being singletons. Sequenced: PBMCs. The receptors stem from a man under 40 in good health and CMV-seropositive.

V and J are TRBV19 and TRBJ1-5, with TRBD1 identical over 8 bases. CDR1 is LNHDA and CDR2 is SQIVND in the germline V gene (reference sequence). The V segment lost 7 bases and the J segment 1 base; nucleotides outside the gene matches: 6. The CDR3 covers 15 residues. The CDR3 loop is CASTWTGMSNQPQHF. For the CDR3, the DNA is TGTGCCAGTACCTGGACAGGGATGAGCAATCAGCCCCAGCATTTT.

V is TRBV28 and J is TRBJ2-7; 8 positions match TRBD1. This CDR3 region has 12 residues. V was clipped by 5 bases and J by 5 bases; unmatched bases: 2. Germline CDR1 is MDHEN and CDR2 is SYDVKM. The CDR3 region has the DNA TGTGCCAGCAGTATGACAGGGGACGAGCAGTACTTC. It is translated as CASSMTGDEQYF.

The rearrangement uses TRBV27 and TRBJ2-7; D possibly corresponds to TRBD1 (5 bases). The germline V gene encodes CDR1 MNHEY and CDR2 SMNVEV (reference sequence). V lost 6 bases to trimming and J lost 2 bases, with 14 bases between them. This CDR3 is 14 amino acids long. CDR3 DNA sequence: TGTGCCAGCAGCTCCCGCTGGGGCGCCTACGAGCAGTACTTC. Residues: CASSSRWGAYEQYF.

This rearrangement joins TRBV6-5 to TRBJ1-1; a possible D gene is TRBD1 (5 bases). This CDR3 contains 13 residues. Per germline, CDR1 MNHEY and CDR2 SVGAGI. V was pared by 1 base and J by 10 bases, with 13 bases between. In nucleotides, the CDR3 is TGTGCCAGCAGTTACTTGCTGACAGCTCCAGCTTTCTTT. Amino acids: CASSYLLTAPAFF.

The chain joins TRBV7-2 to TRBJ1-2; 8 bases agree with TRBD1. Germline V gives CDR1 SGHTA, CDR2 FQGNSA. This CDR3 has 15 amino acids. V dropped 0 bases and J dropped 2; count of bases not matched to a gene: 2. CDR3 sequence: CASSLARTGNYGYTF. As DNA, the CDR3 is TGTGCCAGCAGCTTAGCCCGGACAGGGAACTATGGCTACACCTTC.

This clone has just one count. The chain joins TRBV6-6 to TRBJ1-5; D is unclear. Germline CDR1 reads MNHNY; CDR2 reads SVGAGI (reference sequence). Trimming removed 2 bases at V and 1 base at J, with 12 bases between. The CDR3 has 16 amino acids. The CDR3 region is CASSYKGGRSNQPQHF. The CDR3 DNA sequence: TGTGCCAGCAGTTACAAAGGCGGGAGGAGCAATCAGCCCCAGCATTTT.

This clone has only one observation. The chain joins TRBV10-3 to TRBJ2-3; D ambiguous. Germline CDR1 is ENHRY and CDR2 is SYGVKD. The germline V and J ends were trimmed by 3 bases and 4 bases, with 14 bases remaining between them. This CDR3 comprises 15 residues. As DNA, the CDR3 is TGTGCCATCAGTGAAGACGGGCAGGCGGCAGATACGCAGTATTTT. This codes for CAISEDGQAADTQYF.

This clone was counted once. This may stem from a read error, because a much larger clone lies one nucleotide away. The chain joins TRBV11-3 to TRBJ1-2, with D possibly matching TRBD1 (6 bases). With 1 base removed from V and 6 bases from J, the gap between germline ends came to 9 bases. From germline, CDR1 is SGHNT and CDR2 YENEEA. CDR3 length equals 13 residues. The CDR3 region has the DNA TGTGCCAGCAGCTTAGGGGGGGCGAATGGCTACACCTTC. Protein sequence: CASSLGGANGYTF.

A few counts support this clone. The chain uses TRBV7-8 and TRBJ1-3; 9 bases align to TRBD1. Unmatched junction bases numbered 10, after V lost 5 bases and J lost 5 bases. Germline V CDR1 and CDR2: SGHVS, FQNEAQ. CDR3 length equals 16 residues. In nucleotides, the CDR3 is TGTGCCAGCAGCGCGACCGCACAGGGGGCTAGAAACACCATATATTTT. Translation: CASSATAQGARNTIYF.

This sequence joins TRBV4-1 and TRBJ2-7; the match to TRBD1 covers 10 bases. Germline V CDR1 and CDR2: MGHRA, YSYEKL. Germline trimming cut 4 bases from V and 6 bases from J; bases unmatched to any gene: 12. CDR3 size: 16 residues. The CDR3 DNA reads TGCGCCAGCAGCCGACAGGGGGCGCTGGGTAGCCCCGAGCAGTACTTC. Its translation: CASSRQGALGSPEQYF.